This T cell receptor beta chain was sequenced in a study of T cells after yellow fever vaccination. TCRdb reprocessed the 5' RACE reads via MiXCR and lists one record per CDR3 protein. Of about 310,000 distinct CDR3 sequences listed, around 3.6% are singletons. Germline CDR1 reads SGHKS; CDR2 reads YYEKEE (reference sequence). With 0 bases clipped from V and 4 bases from J, the junction kept 8 bases outside the gene matches. The CDR3 is made up of 17 amino acids. In this sample, this clonotype turned up a few times. Sample: PBMCs, taken on the day of the yellow fever booster vaccination. The gene calls are TRBV5-5 and TRBJ2-1, with 9 bases that match TRBD2. The sequence was obtained from a man younger than 30 who received the YFV17D yellow fever vaccine. The CDR3 nucleotides read TGTGCCAGCAGCTTGGGGGTAGCGGGGGAACTTTACAATGAGCAGTTCTTC. It translates to CASSLGVAGELYNEQFF.